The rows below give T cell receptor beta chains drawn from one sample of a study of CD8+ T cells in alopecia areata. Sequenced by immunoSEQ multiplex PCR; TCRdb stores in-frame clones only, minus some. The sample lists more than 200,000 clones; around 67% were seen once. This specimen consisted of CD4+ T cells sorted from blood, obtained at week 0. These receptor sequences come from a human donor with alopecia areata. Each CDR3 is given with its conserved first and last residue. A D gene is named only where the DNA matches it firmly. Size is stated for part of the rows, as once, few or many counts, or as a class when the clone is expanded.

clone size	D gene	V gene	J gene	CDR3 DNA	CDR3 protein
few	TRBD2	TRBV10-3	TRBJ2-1	TGTGCCATCAGTGACCTAGCGGGGAGGGACAATGAGCAGTTCTTC	CAISDLAGRDNEQFF
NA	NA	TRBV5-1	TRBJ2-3	TGCGCCAGCAGCTTGCGAGGCACAGATACGCAGTATTTT	CASSLRGTDTQYF
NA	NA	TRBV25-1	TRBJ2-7	TGTGCCAGCAGTTCCCAGGGTGGCGAGCAGTACTTC	CASSSQGGEQYF
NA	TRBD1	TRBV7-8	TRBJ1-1	TGTGCCAGCAGCCCGGCTACAGGGGGCGGCACTGAAGCTTTCTTT	CASSPATGGGTEAFF
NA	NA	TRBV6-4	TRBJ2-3	TGTGCCAGCAGTGAGCACCCGGGTGGAGATACGCAGTATTTT	CASSEHPGGDTQYF
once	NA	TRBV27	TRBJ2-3	TGTGCCAGCAGTTTACTCTCAGGGAGCACAGATACGCAGTATTTT	CASSLLSGSTDTQYF
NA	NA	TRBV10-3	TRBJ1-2	TGTGCCATCGGGGACCGGGGGGACTATGGCTACACCTTC	CAIGDRGDYGYTF
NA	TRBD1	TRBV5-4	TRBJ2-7	TGTGCCAGCAGCAAGGACAGGCGGAACTACGAGCAGTACTTC	CASSKDRRNYEQYF
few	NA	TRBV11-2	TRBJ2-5	TGTGCCAGCAGCTCGGGGGACCAACAGACCCAGTACTTC	CASSSGDQQTQYF
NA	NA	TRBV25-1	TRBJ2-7	TGTGCCAGCAGTGAAACAGTCAAGAGCACCTACGAGCAGTACTTC	CASSETVKSTYEQYF
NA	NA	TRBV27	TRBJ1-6	TGTGCCAGCAGTTTAAAAGGGGTAAACTCACCCCTCCACTTT	CASSLKGVNSPLHF
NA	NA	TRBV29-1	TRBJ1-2	TGCAGCGTTGACAGCTATGGCTACACCTTC	CSVDSYGYTF
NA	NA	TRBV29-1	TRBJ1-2	TGCAGCTTCACCAGGGATGGCTACACCTTC	CSFTRDGYTF
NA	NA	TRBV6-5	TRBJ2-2	TGTGCCAGCAGTTACTCGAATCTTCCCGGGGAGCTGTTTTTT	CASSYSNLPGELFF
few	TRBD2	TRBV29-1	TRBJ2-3	TGCAGCGCCGGGACTAGAGCAGATACGCAGTATTTT	CSAGTRADTQYF
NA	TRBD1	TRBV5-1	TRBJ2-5	TGCGCCAGCAGCTTGGGGGCCCGGGACAGGACTCAAGAGACCCAGTACTTC	CASSLGARDRTQETQYF
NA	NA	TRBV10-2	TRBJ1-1	TGCGCCAGCAAACAGACACAACTGAACACTGAAGCTTTCTTT	CASKQTQLNTEAFF
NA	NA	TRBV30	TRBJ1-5	TGTGCCTGGAGGGAGGGTAACAGCAATCAGCCCCAGCATTTT	CAWREGNSNQPQHF
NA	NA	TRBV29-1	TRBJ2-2	TGCAGCGTTGATGGCAGGGACGACGCCGGGGAGCTGTTTTTT	CSVDGRDDAGELFF
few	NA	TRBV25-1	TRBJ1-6	TGTGCCAGCAGTGAATACTACAGGGAGGGATCACCCCTCCACTTT	CASSEYYREGSPLHF
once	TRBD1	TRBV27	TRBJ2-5	TGTGCCAGCAGTCCAACAGGGGGCCGGGAGACCCAGTACTTC	CASSPTGGRETQYF
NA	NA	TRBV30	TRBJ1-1	TGTGCCTGGACCCTCTTGTCAGGGGCCGACACTGAAGCTTTCTTT	CAWTLLSGADTEAFF
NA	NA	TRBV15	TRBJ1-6	TGTGCCACCAGCAGGGGTTGGGAAACCCTCCACTTT	CATSRGWETLHF
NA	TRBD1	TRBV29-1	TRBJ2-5	TGCAGCGGACAGGACAGGGATCCCCAAGAGACCCAGTACTTC	CSGQDRDPQETQYF
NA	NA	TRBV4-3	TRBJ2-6	TGCGCCAGCAGCCAAGACTTAAGTGGCTCTGGGGCCAACGTCCTGACTTTC	CASSQDLSGSGANVLTF
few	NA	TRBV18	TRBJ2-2	TGTGCCAGCTCACCAGTTCGGACGGACAACACCGGGGAGCTGTTTTTT	CASSPVRTDNTGELFF
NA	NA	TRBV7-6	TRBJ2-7	TGTGCCAGCAGCGCCTCCCCTAGCTCCTACGAGCAGTACTTC	CASSASPSSYEQYF
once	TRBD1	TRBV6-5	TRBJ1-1	TGTGCCATCCGGCGTAAGAACAGGGGAGAAGCTTTCTTT	CAIRRKNRGEAFF
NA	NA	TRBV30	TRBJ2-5	TGTGCCTGGAGCCCTAGGGGGAGAGAGACCCAGTACTTC	CAWSPRGRETQYF
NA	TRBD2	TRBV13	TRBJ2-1	TGTGCCAGCAGCCTCCAAAGCGGGGATCCCCAGTTCTTC	CASSLQSGDPQFF
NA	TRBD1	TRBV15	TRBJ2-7	TGTGCCACCAGCAGAGGGGACAGGTACACCTACGAGCAGTACTTC	CATSRGDRYTYEQYF
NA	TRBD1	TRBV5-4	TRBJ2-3	TGTGCCAGCAGCCCGGGTCCCCACGGACAGGGGTTGACAGATACGCAGTATTTT	CASSPGPHGQGLTDTQYF
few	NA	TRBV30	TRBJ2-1	TGTGCCTGGAGTGGGGGGTCCTCCTACAATGAGCAGTTCTTC	CAWSGGSSYNEQFF
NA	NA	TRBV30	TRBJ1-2	TGTGCCTGGAGTCCGGCGGGGGGCGCGTACTATGGCTACACCTTC	CAWSPAGGAYYGYTF
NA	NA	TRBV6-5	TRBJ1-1	TGTGCCAGCAGTTACTCTAACAGGGTGACCACTGAAGCTTTCTTT	CASSYSNRVTTEAFF
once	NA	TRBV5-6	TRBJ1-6	TGTGCCAGCAGCTTCACGGGGTTTGATTCACCCCTCCACTTT	CASSFTGFDSPLHF
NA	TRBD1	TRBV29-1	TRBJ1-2	TGCAGCGCGGACGGGACAGATTGGGGCTACACCTTC	CSADGTDWGYTF
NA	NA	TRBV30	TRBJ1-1	TGTGCCTGGAGTGTACTCACTGAAGCTTTCTTT	CAWSVLTEAFF
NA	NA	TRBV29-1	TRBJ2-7	TGCAGCGCCTCAGCTGGGGGCGGGAACTACGAGCAGTACTTC	CSASAGGGNYEQYF
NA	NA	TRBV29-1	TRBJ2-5	TGCAGCGTTGAGCTCGTCGGGATCCAGTACTTC	CSVELVGIQYF
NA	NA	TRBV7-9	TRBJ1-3	TGTGCCAGCAGCTCCTTTTTGAGAGGCTCTGGAAACACCATATATTTT	CASSSFLRGSGNTIYF
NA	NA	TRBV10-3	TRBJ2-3	TGTGCCATCAGATCTCAGGACAACACAGATACGCAGTATTTT	CAIRSQDNTDTQYF